The source of this T cell receptor (beta chain) is a study of blood T cell repertoires in COVID-19. Overall study context: Samples representing acute and convalescent COVID-19 were sourced from the United States, Italy and Spain. In each case, the material was cDNA or gDNA derived from T cells, B-cell-depleted T cells, or PBMCs.

Original analysis: Scientists estimated how many nucleated cells there were by amplifying reference gene primers. Only in-frame clones appear in the TCRdb table, and some are missing; sequencing was by immunoSEQ multiplex PCR. The D gene and trimming were derived from the DNA, and the V and J assignments and clone size from that table. The table shows about 170,000 clones, with approximately 91% occurring only once. Germline assignment: CDR1 KGHSH and CDR2 LQKENI. V gave up 6 bases and J gave up 3 bases; unmatched junction bases: 5. The CDR3 is 14 amino acids. Seattle's cohort entered during active infection and was followed longitudinally.

The gene calls are TRBV18 and TRBJ2-5, with 9 bases that match TRBD1. Sequencing was done on a sample of peripheral blood. The receptor's source is a man between 18 and 29 years old with COVID-19, enrolled during active disease. The CDR3 sequence: CASSAGTGKETQYF. The DNA of the CDR3 is TGTGCCAGCTCCGCCGGGACAGGGAAAGAGACCCAGTACTTC.